This entry lists 30 T cell receptor beta chains sequenced from one sample in a study of blood T cell repertoires in COVID-19. Data came from immunoSEQ multiplex PCR; TCRdb stores just in-frame clones and leaves some out. The sample lists 35,000 to 55,000 clones; 80% to 90% were seen once. The source material was peripheral blood. Every receptor here comes from a human donor in a cohort sampled during active COVID-19.

This chain joins TRBV5-5 and TRBJ2-1; D not certain. Germline CDR1 and CDR2: SGHKS and YYEKEE (reference sequence). The CDR3 is 15 residues long. Trimming stripped 0 bases from V and 8 bases from J, with 15 bases between. The DNA for the CDR3 is TGTGCCAGCAGCTTGGTGTCAGGCCCCCCGGATGAGCAGTTCTTC. The encoded protein is CASSLVSGPPDEQFF.

The rearrangement uses TRBV21-1 and TRBJ2-1; the table's D call TRBD1 went unverified against the DNA. TRBV21-1 has pseudogene status. This CDR3 comprises 14 residues. CDR3 coding DNA: TGTGCCAGCAGCAGGGACAGGGTTATCAATGAGCAGTTCTTC. Translating gives CASSRDRVINEQFF.

The CDR3 protein is CASSRRQGLKSPLHF. CDR3 DNA sequence: TGTGCCAGTAGTCGAAGACAGGGTCTGAAGTCACCCCTCCACTTT. The chain has TRBV19 and TRBJ1-6; 7 bases agree with TRBD1. The CDR3 has 15 amino acids. The V segment lost 5 bases and the J segment 10 bases; nucleotides outside the gene matches: 11. Germline V gene lookup returns CDR1 LNHDA and CDR2 SQIVND (reference sequence).

The rearrangement uses TRBV7-2 and TRBJ1-3; possible D gene TRBD1, 6 bases. Germline CDR1 and CDR2: SGHTA and FQGNSA. This CDR3 contains 15 residues. V was shortened by 5 bases and J by 4 bases, with 15 bases between the two germline ends. The chain's CDR3 is CASSLNRVAGNTIYF. Written as DNA, the CDR3 is TGTGCCAGCAGCCTTAACAGGGTAGCGGGAAACACCATATATTTT. Drawing the rest from reference TRBV7-2 and TRBJ1-3, the complete variable domain is GAGVSQSPSNKVTEKGKDVELRCDPISGHTALYWYRQSLGQGLEFLIYFQGNSAPDKSGLPSDRFSAERTGGSVSTLTIQRTQQEDSAVYLCASSLNRVAGNTIYFGEGSWLTVV.

This sequence joins TRBV6-6 and TRBJ2-1, with a tentative D call TRBD2 (6 bases). The CDR3 runs to 13 residues. Germline V gene data show CDR1 as MNHNY and CDR2 as SVGAGI (reference sequence). V was trimmed by 3 bases and J by 12 bases, leaving 15 bases between them. The CDR3 nucleotides read TGTGCCAGCAGTTATGGTGGAGGGATGGGGCAGTTCTTC. It translates to CASSYGGGMGQFF.

This chain links TRBV20-1 with TRBJ2-3, with 10 nucleotides matching TRBD1. With 3 bases clipped from V and 2 bases from J, the junction kept 5 bases outside the gene matches. The V gene's germline CDR1 is DFQATT and CDR2 SNEGSKA (reference sequence). This CDR3 comprises 15 residues. CDR3 protein: CSASGGQGTTDTQYF. The CDR3 region has the DNA TGCAGTGCTAGTGGGGGACAGGGGACCACAGATACGCAGTATTTT.

V usage is TRBV28 and J usage is TRBJ2-3, with TRBD1 matching over 8 bases. CDR3 size: 13 residues. CDR1 is MDHEN, CDR2 SYDVKM, per germline. Trimming at V came to 8 bases and at J to 3 bases, leaving 4 bases not matched to a gene. CDR3 protein: CASQGARTDTQYF. The CDR3 region has the DNA TGTGCCAGCCAGGGGGCGAGGACAGATACGCAGTATTTT. The whole variable domain, remainder taken from reference TRBV28 and TRBJ2-3, is DVKVTQSSRYLVKRTGEKVFLECVQDMDHENMFWYRQDPGLGLRLIYFSYDVKMKEKGDIPEGYSVSREKKERFSLILESASTNQTSMYLCASQGARTDTQYFGPGTRLTVL.

The rearrangement links TRBV3-1 (or the pseudogene TRBV3-2) to TRBJ2-7, with D possibly TRBD2 on 6 matching bases. The V end was cut by 0 bases, the J end by 3 bases, with 12 bases between. Looked up from germline, CDR1 is LGHDT and CDR2 is YNNKEL (reference sequence). This CDR3 is 15 amino acids long. The CDR3 coding sequence is TGTGCCAGCAGCCAAGAGGGGCAGGGACTCTACGAGCAGTACTTC. This gives the protein CASSQEGQGLYEQYF.

This chain links TRBV13 with TRBJ2-3, with 9 positions matching TRBD2. CDR3 length: 16 amino acids. Trimming cost V 5 bases and J 1 base; bases outside gene matches: 7. Per germline, CDR1 PRHDT and CDR2 FYEKMQ (reference sequence). CDR3 region: CASSARTSARTDTQYF. The CDR3 DNA sequence: TGTGCCAGCAGCGCCCGGACTAGCGCCCGCACAGATACGCAGTATTTT.

This clone appeared a single time. The chain combines TRBV5-4 with TRBJ1-1, with D uncertain. Trimming shortened V by 3 bases and J by 2 bases, and 11 bases separated the two germline ends. Germline loops: CDR1 SGHNT, CDR2 YYREEE (reference sequence). The CDR3 spans 14 residues. CDR3 amino acids: CASSSTRHNTEAFF. The CDR3 region has the DNA TGTGCCAGCAGCTCGACAAGACATAACACTGAAGCTTTCTTT.

The rearrangement joins TRBV11-2 to TRBJ2-2; D perhaps matches TRBD1 (6 bases). The CDR3 has 15 amino acids. CDR1 and CDR2 from the germline V gene are SGHAT and FQNNGV. The V gene lost 4 bases and the J gene lost 1 base, with 10 bases spanning the gap. In DNA form, the CDR3 reads TGTGCCAGCAGCTCCCGGACAGTGAACACCGGGGAGCTGTTTTTT. Its translation: CASSSRTVNTGELFF. Looking up the rest from reference TRBV11-2 and TRBJ2-2 gives the full variable domain: EAGVAQSPRYKIIEKRQSVAFWCNPISGHATLYWYQQILGQGPKLLIQFQNNGVVDDSQLPKDRFSAERLKGVDSTLKIQPAKLEDSAVYLCASSSRTVNTGELFFGEGSRLTVL.

V usage is TRBV6-5 and J usage is TRBJ2-2; TRBD2 might be the D (5 bases). V dropped 11 bases and J dropped 7 bases, with 11 bases sitting between them. CDR3 length equals 11 residues. Germline V gene lookup returns CDR1 MNHEY and CDR2 SVGAGI. The CDR3 nucleotides read TGTGCCTCGATAGCGTTCGGGGAGCTGTTTTTT. Translated: CASIAFGELFF.

In the case of this clone: A junction end diverges from the germline sequence, so it may reflect a read error. This chain connects TRBV6-1 to TRBJ2-5; TRBD2 matches at 7 bases. The V gene's germline CDR1 is MNHNS and CDR2 SASEGT. The CDR3 contains 13 residues. CDR3 sequence (DNA): TGTGCCAGCAGTGAAGAGGGAGGCAGGCGGGAGCACTTC. It yields the protein CASSEEGGRREHF.

This clone was found a few times. The genes are TRBV4-2 and TRBJ2-3; 13 nucleotides agree with TRBD2. Per the germline V gene, CDR1 is LGHNA and CDR2 is YNFKEQ. This CDR3 has 14 residues. The ends lost 8 bases at V and 4 bases at J; junction bases unmatched: 3. The CDR3 DNA is TGTGCCAGCCGGACTAGCGGGAGCGCAGATACGCAGTATTTT. As protein: CASRTSGSADTQYF.

The gene calls are TRBV12-3 or TRBV12-4 and TRBJ2-2; D ambiguous. The CDR3 sequence is 13 residues long. The ends were cut back, 3 bases at V and 2 bases at J, with 4 bases in the middle. The CDR3 is CASSFRNTGELFF. DNA for the CDR3: TGTGCCAGCAGTTTTAGAAACACCGGGGAGCTGTTTTTT.

V gene TRBV18 combines with J gene TRBJ2-1; the match to TRBD2 covers 15 bases. In germline, CDR1 is KGHSH, CDR2 LQKENI. This CDR3 is built from 15 residues. V was clipped by 4 bases and J by 9 bases; unmatched bases: 4. The CDR3 bases are TGTGCCAGCTCACTCGGACTAGCGGGAGGGGCTGAGCAGTTCTTC. Protein product: CASSLGLAGGAEQFF.

V is TRBV10-3 and J is TRBJ2-5, with TRBD2 matching 10 bases. The germline gives CDR1 ENHRY, CDR2 SYGVKD. The length of the CDR3 is 15 residues. V gave up 0 bases and J gave up 9 bases; unmatched junction bases: 7. CDR3 amino acids: CAISESPSGSGSQYF. The DNA of the CDR3 is TGTGCCATCAGTGAGTCGCCTAGCGGGAGTGGGTCCCAGTACTTC.

This sequence joins TRBV28 and TRBJ1-1, with 11 bases aligning to TRBD1. CDR3 length: 15 amino acids. Germline V gene data show CDR1 as MDHEN and CDR2 as SYDVKM. V shed 4 bases, J shed 5 bases, and the junction held 6 bases outside the gene matches. Here the CDR3 reads CASSSQGTGGTEAFF. The CDR3 nucleotides are TGTGCCAGCAGTTCCCAGGGGACAGGGGGGACTGAAGCTTTCTTT.

The CDR3: CASSYRGSESYNEQFF. As DNA, the CDR3 is TGTGCCAGCAGTTACCGCGGGAGCGAATCCTACAATGAGCAGTTCTTC. The chain combines TRBV6-2 or TRBV6-3 with TRBJ2-1, with TRBD2 matching 7 bases. J was trimmed by 1 base and V by 2 bases; bases with no gene match: 5. Germline loops: CDR1 MNHEY, CDR2 SVGEGT. This CDR3 spans 16 amino acids.

The chain uses TRBV4-1 and TRBJ1-4, with D hard to call. This CDR3 region has 15 residues. V gave up 0 bases and J gave up 8 bases, with 13 bases separating them. CDR1 is MGHRA and CDR2 is YSYEKL in the germline V gene. This CDR3 is CASSQESRRAEKLFF. The CDR3 DNA is TGCGCCAGCAGCCAAGAGAGTCGTCGAGCGGAAAAACTGTTTTTT.

This chain links TRBV11-3 with TRBJ2-7; a weak D match, TRBD1 (5 bases). Trimming took 3 bases from V and 3 from J, leaving 9 bases between them. The CDR3 covers 13 residues. The germline V gene encodes CDR1 SGHNT and CDR2 YENEEA. The CDR3 loop is CASSLDNYYEQYF. As DNA, the CDR3 is TGTGCCAGCAGCTTGGACAACTACTACGAGCAGTACTTC.

The rearrangement joins TRBV11-2 to TRBJ2-7, with 8 bases fitting TRBD1. The length of the CDR3 is 15 residues. V shed 5 bases, J shed 6 bases, and the junction held 12 bases outside the gene matches. In germline, CDR1 is SGHAT, CDR2 FQNNGV. The CDR3 is CASSEHPTGVGEQYF. The CDR3, as DNA: TGTGCCAGCAGCGAACACCCGACAGGGGTCGGCGAGCAGTACTTC.

The rearrangement uses TRBV3-1 (or the pseudogene TRBV3-2) and TRBJ2-5; 7 bases are shared with TRBD2. Germline CDR1 and CDR2: LGHDT and YNNKEL (reference sequence). After removal of 4 bases from V and 5 bases from J, the junction contained 16 bases not matched to a gene. The CDR3 covers 17 residues. The CDR3 sequence: CASSPVESGVPQETQYF. CDR3 DNA: TGTGCCAGCAGCCCGGTCGAGAGCGGGGTCCCTCAGGAGACCCAGTACTTC.

The chain combines TRBV21-1 with TRBJ2-3; TRBD1 is the table's D call, not checked against the DNA. TRBV21-1 is listed as a pseudogene. The CDR3 is 13 amino acids. CDR3 nucleotide sequence: TGTGCCAGCAGCAAAGGGGGCGGACCCGCGCAGTATTTT. Translating gives CASSKGGGPAQYF.

In its sample, this clone was seen once. This chain connects TRBV2 to TRBJ1-5; 8 nucleotides match TRBD1. CDR1 SNHLY and CDR2 FYNNEI come from the germline V gene. V was pared by 6 bases and J by 6 bases, with 10 bases of the junction left unmatched. The CDR3 length is 15 residues. CDR3 in amino acids: CASSLDRGATQPQHF. CDR3 nucleotides: TGTGCCAGCAGCCTCGACAGGGGAGCTACTCAGCCCCAGCATTTT.

The chain carries TRBV18 and TRBJ2-1, with 10 bases matching TRBD2. Looked up from germline, CDR1 is KGHSH and CDR2 is LQKENI. The length of the CDR3 is 18 residues. With V trimmed by 1 base and J by 0 bases, 6 bases remained unmatched. CDR3 protein: CASSPLLAGDRSYNEQFF. CDR3 bases: TGTGCCAGCTCACCACTGCTAGCGGGAGACCGCTCCTACAATGAGCAGTTCTTC.

V and J are TRBV7-2 and TRBJ2-7; D gene ambiguous. Looked up from germline, CDR1 is SGHTA and CDR2 is FQGNSA. This CDR3 comprises 11 residues. Trimming shortened V by 7 bases and J by 1 base, and 5 bases separated the two germline ends. The CDR3 nucleotides read TGTGCCAGCACGGAGTCCTACGAGCAGTACTTC. Amino acid sequence: CASTESYEQYF.

The chain joins TRBV7-9 to TRBJ2-3, with D maybe TRBD2 (5 bases). Germline values: CDR1 SEHNR, CDR2 FQNEAQ (reference sequence). Trimming left V 5 bases short and J 2 bases short, with 8 bases between. The CDR3 has 13 amino acids. The CDR3 region has the DNA TGTGCCAGCAGCACCGGGAACACAGATACGCAGTATTTT. Translated, it gives CASSTGNTDTQYF.

The V and J genes are TRBV7-6 and TRBJ2-1; TRBD1 matches 8 bases. V was clipped by 3 bases and J by 8 bases; unmatched bases: 9. The CDR3 extends over 15 amino acids. Germline CDR1 and CDR2: SGHVS and FNYEAQ. For the CDR3, the DNA is TGTGCCAGCAGCTTGGGCCCGACAGGGGAAGATGAGCAGTTCTTC. Amino acids: CASSLGPTGEDEQFF. Supplemented by reference TRBV7-6 and TRBJ2-1, the full variable domain reads GAGVSQSPRYKVTKRGQDVALRCDPISGHVSLYWYRQALGQGPEFLTYFNYEAQQDKSGLPNDRFSAERPEGSISTLTIQRTEQRDSAMYRCASSLGPTGEDEQFFGPGTRLTVL.

The CDR3 is CAWSTRDSSTGELFF. Here the CDR3 DNA reads TGTGCCTGGAGTACCCGGGACAGCTCCACCGGGGAGCTGTTTTTT. The chain employs TRBV30 and TRBJ2-2, with 7 bases identical to TRBD1. This CDR3 is 15 amino acids long. Germline V gene lookup returns CDR1 GTSNPN and CDR2 SVGIG (reference sequence). V gave up 2 bases and J gave up 4 bases; unmatched junction bases: 7.